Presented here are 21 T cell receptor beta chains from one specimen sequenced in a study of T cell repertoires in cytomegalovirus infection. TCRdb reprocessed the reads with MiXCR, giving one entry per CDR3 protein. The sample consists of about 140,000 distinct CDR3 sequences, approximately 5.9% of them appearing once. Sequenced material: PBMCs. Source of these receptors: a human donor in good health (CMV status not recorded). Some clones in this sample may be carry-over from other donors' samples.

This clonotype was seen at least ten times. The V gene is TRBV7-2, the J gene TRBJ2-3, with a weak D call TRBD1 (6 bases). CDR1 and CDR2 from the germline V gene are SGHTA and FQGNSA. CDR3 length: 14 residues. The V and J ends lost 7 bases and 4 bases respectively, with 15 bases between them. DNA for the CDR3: TGTGCCAGCACCACAGGGTCTTGGTCAGATACGCAGTATTTT. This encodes CASTTGSWSDTQYF.

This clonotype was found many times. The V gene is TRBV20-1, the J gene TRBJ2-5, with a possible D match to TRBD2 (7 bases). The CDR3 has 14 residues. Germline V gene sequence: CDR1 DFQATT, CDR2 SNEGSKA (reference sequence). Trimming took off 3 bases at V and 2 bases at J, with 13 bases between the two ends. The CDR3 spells CSARGGGGQETQYF. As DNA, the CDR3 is TGCAGTGCTAGGGGGGGAGGGGGGCAAGAGACCCAGTACTTC.

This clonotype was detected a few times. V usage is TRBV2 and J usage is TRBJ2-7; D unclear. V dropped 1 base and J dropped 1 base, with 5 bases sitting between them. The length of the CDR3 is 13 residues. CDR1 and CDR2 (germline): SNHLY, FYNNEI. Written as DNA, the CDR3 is TGTGCCAGCAGTGAAGACAGATCCTACGAGCAGTACTTC. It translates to CASSEDRSYEQYF. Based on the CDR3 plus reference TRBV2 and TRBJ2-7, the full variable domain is EPEVTQTPSHQVTQMGQEVILRCVPISNHLYFYWYRQILGQKVEFLVSFYNNEISEKSEIFDDQFSVERPDGSNFTLKIRSTKLEDSAMYFCASSEDRSYEQYFGPGTRLTVT.

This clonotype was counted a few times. The CDR3 sequence is CASSLNSPTYGYTF. The CDR3 coding sequence is TGTGCCAGCAGTTTAAACAGCCCTACCTATGGCTACACCTTC. V gene TRBV12-3 or TRBV12-4 combines with J gene TRBJ1-2; D is undetermined. This CDR3 is 14 amino acids long. Trimming removed 2 bases from V and 4 bases from J, with 11 bases in between.

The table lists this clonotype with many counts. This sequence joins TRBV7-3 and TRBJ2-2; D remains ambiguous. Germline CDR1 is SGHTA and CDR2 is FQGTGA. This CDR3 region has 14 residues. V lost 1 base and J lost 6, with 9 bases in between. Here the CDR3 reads CASSLNPAAGELFF. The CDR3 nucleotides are TGTGCCAGCAGCTTAAATCCGGCGGCCGGGGAGCTGTTTTTT.

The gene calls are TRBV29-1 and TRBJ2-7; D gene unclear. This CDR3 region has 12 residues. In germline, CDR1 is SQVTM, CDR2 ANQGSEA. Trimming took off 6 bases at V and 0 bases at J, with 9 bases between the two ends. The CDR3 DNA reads TGCAGCGTCCTGGCGCACTCCTACGAGCAGTACTTC. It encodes CSVLAHSYEQYF.

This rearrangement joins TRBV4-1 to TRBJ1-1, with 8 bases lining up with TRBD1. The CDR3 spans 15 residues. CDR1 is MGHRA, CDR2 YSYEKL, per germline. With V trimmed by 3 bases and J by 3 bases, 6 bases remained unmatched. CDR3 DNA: TGCGCCAGCAGCCATGGGAACAGGGGGGACACTGAAGCTTTCTTT. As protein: CASSHGNRGDTEAFF.

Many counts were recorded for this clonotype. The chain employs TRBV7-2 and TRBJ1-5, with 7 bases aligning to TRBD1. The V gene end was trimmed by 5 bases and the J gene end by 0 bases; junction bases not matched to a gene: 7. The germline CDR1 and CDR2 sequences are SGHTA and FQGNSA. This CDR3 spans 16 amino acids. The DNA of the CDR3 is TGTGCCAGCAGCGTGGGACAGAGGGCTAGCAATCAGCCCCAGCATTTT. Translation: CASSVGQRASNQPQHF.

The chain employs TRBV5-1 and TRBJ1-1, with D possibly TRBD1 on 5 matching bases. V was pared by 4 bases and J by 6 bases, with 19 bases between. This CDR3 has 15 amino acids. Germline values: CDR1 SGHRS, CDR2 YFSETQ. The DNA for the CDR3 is TGCGCCAGCAGCCCCCGGGAGGGGAGAGGTTCTGAAGCTTTCTTT. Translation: CASSPREGRGSEAFF.

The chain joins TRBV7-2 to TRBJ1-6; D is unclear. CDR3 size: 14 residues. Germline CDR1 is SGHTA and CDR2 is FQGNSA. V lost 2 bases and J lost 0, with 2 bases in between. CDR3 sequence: CASSLRSYNSPLHF. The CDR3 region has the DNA TGTGCCAGCAGCTTACGCTCCTATAATTCACCCCTCCACTTT.

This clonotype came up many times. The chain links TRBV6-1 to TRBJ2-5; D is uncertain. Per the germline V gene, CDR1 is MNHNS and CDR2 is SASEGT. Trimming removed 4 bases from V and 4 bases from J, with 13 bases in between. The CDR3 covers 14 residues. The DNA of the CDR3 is TGTGCCAGCAGTGGGCTCGGGTCTAGAGAGACCCAGTACTTC. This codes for CASSGLGSRETQYF.

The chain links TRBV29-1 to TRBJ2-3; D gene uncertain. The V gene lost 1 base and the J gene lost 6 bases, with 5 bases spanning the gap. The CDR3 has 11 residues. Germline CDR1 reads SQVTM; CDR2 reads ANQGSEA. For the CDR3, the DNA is TGCAGCGTTGAAGCTTGGGATACGCAGTATTTT. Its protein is CSVEAWDTQYF.

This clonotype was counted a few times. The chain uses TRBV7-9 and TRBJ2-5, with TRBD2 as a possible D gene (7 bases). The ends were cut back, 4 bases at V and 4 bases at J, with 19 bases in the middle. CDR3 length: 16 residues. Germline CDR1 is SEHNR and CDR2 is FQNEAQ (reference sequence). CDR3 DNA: TGTGCCAGCAGCTCGCTTGGGGGGGGCTCTTCAGAGACCCAGTACTTC. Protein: CASSSLGGGSSETQYF.

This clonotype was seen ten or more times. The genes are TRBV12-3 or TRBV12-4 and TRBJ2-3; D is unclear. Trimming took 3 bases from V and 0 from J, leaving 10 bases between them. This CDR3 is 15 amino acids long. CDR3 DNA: TGTGCCAGCAGTTTTATCCACACCAGCACAGATACGCAGTATTTT. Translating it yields CASSFIHTSTDTQYF.

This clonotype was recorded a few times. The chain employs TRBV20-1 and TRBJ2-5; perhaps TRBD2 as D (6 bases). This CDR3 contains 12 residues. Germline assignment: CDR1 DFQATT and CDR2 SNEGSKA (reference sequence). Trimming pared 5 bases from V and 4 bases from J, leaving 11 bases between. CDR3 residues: CSARLVRETQYF. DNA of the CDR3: TGCAGTGCTCGACTAGTAAGAGAGACCCAGTACTTC.

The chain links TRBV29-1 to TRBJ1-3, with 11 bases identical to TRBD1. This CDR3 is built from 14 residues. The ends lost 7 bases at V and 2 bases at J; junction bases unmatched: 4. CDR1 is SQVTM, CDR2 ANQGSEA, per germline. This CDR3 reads CSAKGQGAGNTIYF. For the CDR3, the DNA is TGCAGCGCCAAGGGACAGGGGGCTGGAAACACCATATATTTT.

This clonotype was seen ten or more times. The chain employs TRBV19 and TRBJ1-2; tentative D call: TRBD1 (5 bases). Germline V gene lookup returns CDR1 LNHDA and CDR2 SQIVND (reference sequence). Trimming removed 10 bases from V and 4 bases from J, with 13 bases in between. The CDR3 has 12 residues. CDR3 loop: CATKTDIYGYTF. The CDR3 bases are TGTGCCACTAAGACAGATATCTATGGCTACACCTTC.

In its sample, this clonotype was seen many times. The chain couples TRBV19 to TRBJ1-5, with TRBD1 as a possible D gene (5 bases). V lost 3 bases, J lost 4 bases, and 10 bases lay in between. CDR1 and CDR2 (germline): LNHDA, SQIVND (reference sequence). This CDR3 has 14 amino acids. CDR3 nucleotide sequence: TGTGCCAGTAGTATGGGGCAGATAAATCAGCCCCAGCATTTT. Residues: CASSMGQINQPQHF.

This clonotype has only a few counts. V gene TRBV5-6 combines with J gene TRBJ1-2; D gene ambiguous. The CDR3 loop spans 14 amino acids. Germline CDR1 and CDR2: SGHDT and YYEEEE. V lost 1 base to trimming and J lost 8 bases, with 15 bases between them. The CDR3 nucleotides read TGTGCCAGCAGCTTGTGGCCCGCAGCAAGGGGCTACACCTTC. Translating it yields CASSLWPAARGYTF.

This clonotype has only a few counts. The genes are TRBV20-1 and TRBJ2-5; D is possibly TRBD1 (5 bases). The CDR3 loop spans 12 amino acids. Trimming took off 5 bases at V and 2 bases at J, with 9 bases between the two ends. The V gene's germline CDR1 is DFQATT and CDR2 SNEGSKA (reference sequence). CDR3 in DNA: TGCAGTGCTTCCCGACAGCAAGAGACCCAGTACTTC. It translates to CSASRQQETQYF.

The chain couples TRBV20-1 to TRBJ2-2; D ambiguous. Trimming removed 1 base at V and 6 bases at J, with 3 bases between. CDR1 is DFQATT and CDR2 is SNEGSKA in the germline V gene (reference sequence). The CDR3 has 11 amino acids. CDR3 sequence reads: CSARGSGELFF. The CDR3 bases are TGCAGTGCTAGAGGCTCCGGGGAGCTGTTTTTT.